This is a list of T cell receptor beta chains from one sample in a study of blood T cell repertoires in COVID-19. Using immunoSEQ multiplex PCR, the repertoire was profiled, and TCRdb retains in-frame clones only, with some absent. This sample has 150,000 to 200,000 clones, with 80% found just once. Input material: PBMCs or T cells enriched from blood (not recorded which). These receptors all stem from a man in his fifties or sixties who had been exposed to COVID-19. Both conserved end residues are part of each CDR3. D genes are given only for firm matches. Not all rows give a size; the values are once, few, many and, for expanded clones, a class.

TRBJ2-1	TRBV11-1	-	-	CASSLDNEQFF	TGTGCCAGCAGCCTTGACAATGAGCAGTTCTTC
TRBJ1-5	TRBV6-5	-	-	CASGPGVGSNQPQHF	TGTGCCAGCGGGCCGGGAGTCGGAAGCAATCAGCCCCAGCATTTT
TRBJ1-1	TRBV29-1	-	-	CSVEIGGGNTEAFF	TGCAGCGTTGAAATCGGGGGTGGGAACACTGAAGCTTTCTTT
TRBJ1-5	TRBV27	TRBD1	-	CATKLSGGQGSNQPQHF	TGTGCCACCAAACTTTCTGGAGGACAGGGGAGCAATCAGCCCCAGCATTTT
TRBJ2-7	TRBV10-3	TRBD2	-	CAISPGLAGGSYEQYF	TGTGCCATCAGTCCAGGACTAGCGGGAGGGTCCTACGAGCAGTACTTC
TRBJ1-1	TRBV5-6	TRBD1	-	CASRSQGVGTEAFF	TGTGCCAGCCGCTCGCAGGGGGTGGGCACTGAAGCTTTCTTT
TRBJ2-7	TRBV27	TRBD2	many	CASHTANLAGRPPDEQYF	TGTGCCAGCCACACCGCGAATCTAGCGGGGCGGCCCCCGGACGAGCAGTACTTC
TRBJ1-2	TRBV29-1	TRBD1	-	CSVSTGGRDGYTF	TGCAGCGTTTCCACAGGGGGACGGGATGGCTACACCTTC
TRBJ2-1	TRBV28	-	-	CASRGLGGQRDITEFF	TGTGCCAGCAGGGGCTTGGGCGGGCAAAGGGACATTACAGAGTTCTTC
TRBJ1-2	TRBV5-1	-	-	CASSLTGQRGYTF	TGCGCCAGCAGCTTGACCGGACAGAGAGGCTACACCTTC
TRBJ2-6	TRBV7-3	-	few	CASRRGSGANVLTF	TGTGCCAGCAGGCGGGGATCTGGGGCCAACGTCCTGACTTTC
TRBJ1-2	TRBV10-3	-	-	CAISRTDGYTF	TGTGCCATCAGTAGGACAGATGGCTACACCTTC
TRBJ2-3	TRBV10-1	-	many	CASSVDSGTTDTQYF	TGCGCCAGCAGTGTGGATAGCGGTACCACAGATACGCAGTATTTT
TRBJ1-1	TRBV12-5	TRBD1	-	CASGSYLTGGNTEAFF	TGTGCTAGTGGTTCGTACTTAACAGGGGGGAACACTGAAGCTTTCTTT
TRBJ1-1	TRBV5-4	TRBD1	-	CASRNRGGAEAFF	TGTGCCAGCAGGAACAGGGGGGGCGCTGAAGCTTTCTTT
TRBJ2-3	TRBV1	-	few	CTSSRRGLAGAADTQYF	TGCACCAGCAGCCGCAGGGGGCTAGCGGGAGCGGCAGATACGCAGTATTTT
TRBJ1-2	TRBV12-3/TRBV12-4	-	-	CASSPDSNYGYTF	TGTGCCAGCAGCCCCGACAGTAACTATGGCTACACCTTC
TRBJ2-3	TRBV2	TRBD1	-	CASSPGTGSPDTQYF	TGTGCCAGCAGTCCCGGGACAGGGTCGCCAGATACGCAGTATTTT
TRBJ1-2	TRBV5-6	TRBD1	-	CASAGGNTNYGYTF	TGTGCCAGTGCAGGGGGAAATACTAACTATGGCTACACCTTC
TRBJ2-2	TRBV9	TRBD2	-	CASSVGLAGGNTGELFF	TGTGCCAGCAGCGTAGGGCTAGCGGGAGGGAATACCGGGGAGCTGTTTTTT
TRBJ2-7	TRBV2	-	-	CASRLSGLSYEQYF	TGTGCCAGCAGGCTTTCGGGACTTTCCTACGAGCAGTACTTC
TRBJ2-3	TRBV10-3	-	-	CAIKEVPTDTQYF	TGTGCCATCAAGGAGGTCCCCACAGATACGCAGTATTTT
TRBJ2-5	TRBV9	TRBD2	-	CASSVLPSGQETQYF	TGTGCCAGCAGCGTCCTCCCTAGCGGACAAGAGACCCAGTACTTC
TRBJ2-7	TRBV3-1/TRBV3-2	-	-	CASSQGTISYEQYF	TGTGCCAGCAGCCAAGGGACTATATCCTACGAGCAGTACTTC
TRBJ1-1	TRBV3-1/TRBV3-2	-	-	CASSLKAALSF	TGTGCCAGCAGCCTAAAGGCGGCTCTCTCCTTT
TRBJ2-1	TRBV9	TRBD2	-	CASSVGTSGRPYNEQFF	TGTGCCAGCAGCGTTGGGACTAGCGGGAGACCCTACAATGAGCAGTTCTTC
TRBJ2-3	TRBV7-9	TRBD2	few	CASSSPGLGTDTQYF	TGTGCCAGCAGCTCTCCGGGACTAGGCACAGATACGCAGTATTTT
TRBJ2-2	TRBV2	-	-	CASMPQRRQLGELFF	TGTGCCAGCATGCCCCAGCGGAGGCAGCTCGGGGAGCTGTTTTTT
TRBJ2-1	TRBV5-1	TRBD2	-	CASRFGLAGNNEQFF	TGCGCCAGCAGATTTGGACTAGCGGGAAACAATGAGCAGTTCTTC
TRBJ1-4	TRBV5-6	TRBD1	-	CASSRGRNEKLFF	TGTGCCAGCAGCAGGGGGCGTAATGAAAAACTGTTTTTT
TRBJ1-6	TRBV19	TRBD1	-	CASSEYRGLSYNSPLHF	TGTGCCAGTAGTGAGTACAGGGGGCTCTCCTATAATTCACCCCTCCACTTT
TRBJ1-1	TRBV5-1	-	many	CASSYDGGVTEAFF	TGCGCCAGCAGCTACGACGGGGGGGTCACTGAAGCTTTCTTT
TRBJ1-2	TRBV9	TRBD1	-	CASSVATTGGVYGYTF	TGTGCCAGCAGCGTAGCTACGACAGGGGGCGTCTATGGCTACACCTTC
TRBJ2-1	TRBV6-2/TRBV6-3	TRBD1	-	CASSAGTGVVNEQFF	TGTGCCAGCAGCGCAGGGACAGGCGTAGTCAATGAGCAGTTCTTC
TRBJ2-3	TRBV27	-	few	CASSFLAEGLDTQYF	TGTGCCAGCAGTTTCCTCGCCGAGGGTCTAGATACGCAGTATTTT
TRBJ2-5	TRBV7-2	-	-	CASSLDSSSGTQYF	TGTGCCAGCAGCTTAGATTCATCTAGTGGGACCCAGTACTTC
TRBJ2-7	TRBV7-9	TRBD1	few	CASSRTPGTGTHEQYF	TGTGCCAGCAGCCGAACACCCGGGACAGGGACCCACGAGCAGTACTTC
TRBJ2-7	TRBV7-2	TRBD2	-	CASSFTSGGAYEQYF	TGTGCCAGCAGCTTCACTAGCGGGGGGGCCTACGAGCAGTACTTC
TRBJ2-5	TRBV7-9	TRBD2	-	CASSPRIAGQETQYF	TGTGCCAGCAGCCCTAGAATAGCGGGCCAAGAGACCCAGTACTTC
TRBJ2-5	TRBV27	TRBD1	-	CASSLTGGRAQYF	TGTGCCAGCAGTTTGACAGGGGGGCGGGCCCAGTACTTC
TRBJ1-3	TRBV2	-	-	CAIGPGSFSGNTIYF	TGTGCCATCGGACCGGGGAGCTTCTCTGGAAACACCATATATTTT
TRBJ2-1	TRBV9	TRBD2	-	CASSPRSASGIMSYNEQFF	TGTGCCAGCAGCCCCCGTAGTGCTAGCGGGATCATGTCCTACAATGAGCAGTTCTTC